The clone carrying this TCR beta chain was seen only a few times. The sample originates from a study of blood T cell repertoires in COVID-19. Study-level background: T cells, B-cell-depleted T cells, or PBMCs provided the cDNA or gDNA that served as material.

Germline values: CDR1 SGHRS, CDR2 YFSETQ. V gave up 0 bases and J gave up 3 bases, with 6 bases separating them. The CDR3 covers 14 residues. Clones were sequenced by immunoSEQ multiplex PCR, and TCRdb holds only the in-frame ones, with some missing. The sample has 200,000 to 250,000 clones; approximately 90% are singletons. The sequence came from a woman in her fifties or sixties with COVID-19, enrolled during active disease. The chain combines TRBV5-1 with TRBJ1-4; the D gene is possibly TRBD1 (5 bases). Sequences were obtained from peripheral blood. The chain's CDR3 is CASSLEQANEKLFF. CDR3 nucleotide sequence: TGCGCCAGCAGCTTGGAACAGGCTAATGAAAAACTGTTTTTT.